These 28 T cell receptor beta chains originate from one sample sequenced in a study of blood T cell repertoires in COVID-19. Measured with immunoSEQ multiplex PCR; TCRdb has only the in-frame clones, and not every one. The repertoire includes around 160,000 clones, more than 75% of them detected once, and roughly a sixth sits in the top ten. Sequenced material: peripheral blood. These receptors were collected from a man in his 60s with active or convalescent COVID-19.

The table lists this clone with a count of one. The CDR3 DNA reads as TGTGCCAGCAGCCCAGGGGGCCCTTACGAGCAGTACTTC. It yields the protein CASSPGGPYEQYF. This chain joins TRBV11-1 and TRBJ2-7, with 8 bases fitting TRBD1. The CDR3 has 13 amino acids. J gave up 4 bases and V 5 bases, and 4 bases lay outside the gene matches. Germline V gene lookup returns CDR1 SGHAT and CDR2 FQDESV (reference sequence).

In nucleotides, the CDR3 is TGTGCCAGCAGCTTTTTGCTCGGGAGGGCCACCCCCCAGTACTTC. Translation gives CASSFLLGRATPQYF. This sequence joins TRBV7-2 and TRBJ2-5, with 8 positions matching TRBD2. The CDR3 runs to 15 residues. V lost 3 bases and J lost 9; bases outside the gene matches: 12. CDR1 SGHTA and CDR2 FQGNSA come from the germline V gene.

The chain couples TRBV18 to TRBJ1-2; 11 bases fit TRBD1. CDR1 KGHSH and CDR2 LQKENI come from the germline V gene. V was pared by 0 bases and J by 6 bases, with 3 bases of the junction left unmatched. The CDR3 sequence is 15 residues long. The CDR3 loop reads CASSPPWTGGDGYTF. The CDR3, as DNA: TGTGCCAGCTCACCACCTTGGACAGGGGGCGATGGCTACACCTTC.

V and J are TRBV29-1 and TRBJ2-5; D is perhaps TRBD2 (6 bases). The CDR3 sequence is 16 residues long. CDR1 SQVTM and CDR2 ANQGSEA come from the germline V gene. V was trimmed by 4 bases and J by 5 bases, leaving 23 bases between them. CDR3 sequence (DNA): TGCAGCGTTGCGGTTCAGACCGGGCCACGGGGGGAGACCCAGTACTTC. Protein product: CSVAVQTGPRGETQYF.

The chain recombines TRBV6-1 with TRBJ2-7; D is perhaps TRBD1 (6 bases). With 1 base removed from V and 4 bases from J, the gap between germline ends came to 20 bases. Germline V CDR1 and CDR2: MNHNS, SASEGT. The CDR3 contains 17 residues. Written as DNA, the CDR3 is TGTGCCAGCAGTGAAGGTCCCTCTACAGGGAAAGGATACGAGCAGTACTTC. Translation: CASSEGPSTGKGYEQYF.

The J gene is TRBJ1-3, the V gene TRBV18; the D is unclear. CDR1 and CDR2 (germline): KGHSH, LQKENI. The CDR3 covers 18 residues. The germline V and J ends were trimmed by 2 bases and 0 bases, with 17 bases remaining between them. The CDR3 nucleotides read TGTGCCAGCTCACCAGGCGGGCCAAGCCACCTCTCTGGAAACACCATATATTTT. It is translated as CASSPGGPSHLSGNTIYF.

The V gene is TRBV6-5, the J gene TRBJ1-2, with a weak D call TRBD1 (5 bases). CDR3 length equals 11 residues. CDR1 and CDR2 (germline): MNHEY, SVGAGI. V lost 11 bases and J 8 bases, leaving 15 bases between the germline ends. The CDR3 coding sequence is TGTGCCGACCTGGGCGCAGGGGGCTACACCTTC. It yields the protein CADLGAGGYTF.

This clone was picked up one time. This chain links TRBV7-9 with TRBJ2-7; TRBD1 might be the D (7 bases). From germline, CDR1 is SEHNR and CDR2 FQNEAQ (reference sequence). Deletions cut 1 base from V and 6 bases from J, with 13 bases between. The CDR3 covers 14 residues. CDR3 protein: CASSLGQGGGEQYF. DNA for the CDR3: TGTGCCAGCAGCTTAGGGCAGGGGGGAGGCGAGCAGTACTTC.

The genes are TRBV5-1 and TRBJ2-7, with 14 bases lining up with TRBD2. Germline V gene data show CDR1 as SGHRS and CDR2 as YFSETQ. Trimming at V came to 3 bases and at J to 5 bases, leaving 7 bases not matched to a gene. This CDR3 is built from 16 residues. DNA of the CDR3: TGCGCCAGCAGCTCTGGGACTAGCGGGAGCCGCCACGAGCAGTACTTC. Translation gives CASSSGTSGSRHEQYF. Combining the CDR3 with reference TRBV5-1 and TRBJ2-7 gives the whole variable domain KAGVTQTPRYLIKTRGQQVTLSCSPISGHRSVSWYQQTPGQGLQFLFEYFSETQRNKGNFPGRFSGRQFSNSRSEMNVSTLELGDSALYLCASSSGTSGSRHEQYFGPGTRLTVT.

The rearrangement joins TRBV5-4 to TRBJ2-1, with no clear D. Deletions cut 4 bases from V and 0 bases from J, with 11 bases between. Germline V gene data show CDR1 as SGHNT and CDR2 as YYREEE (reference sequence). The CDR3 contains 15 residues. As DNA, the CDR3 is TGTGCCAGCAGCGCGTTAGAGGCCTCCTACAATGAGCAGTTCTTC. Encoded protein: CASSALEASYNEQFF. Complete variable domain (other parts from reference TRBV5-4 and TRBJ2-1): ETGVTQSPTHLIKTRGQQVTLRCSSQSGHNTVSWYQQALGQGPQFIFQYYREEENGRGNFPPRFSGLQFPNYSSELNVNALELDDSALYLCASSALEASYNEQFFGPGTRLTVL.

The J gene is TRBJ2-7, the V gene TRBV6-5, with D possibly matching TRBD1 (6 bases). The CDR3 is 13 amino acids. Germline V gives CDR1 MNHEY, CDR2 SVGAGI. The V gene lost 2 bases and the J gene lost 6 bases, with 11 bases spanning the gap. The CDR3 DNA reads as TGTGCCAGCAGTTACGGGGGACAAGGCGAGCAGTACTTC. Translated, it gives CASSYGGQGEQYF.

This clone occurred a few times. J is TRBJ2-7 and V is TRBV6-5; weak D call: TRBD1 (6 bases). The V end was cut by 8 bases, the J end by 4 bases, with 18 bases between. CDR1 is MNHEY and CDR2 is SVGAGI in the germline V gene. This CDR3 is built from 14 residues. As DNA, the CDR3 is TGTGCCAGCCAAAGAGGGACACCTATGTACGAGCAGTACTTC. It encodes CASQRGTPMYEQYF.

CDR3 loop: CASSPRTDSGNTIYF. Here the CDR3 DNA reads TGTGCCAGCAGCCCGCGGACAGACTCTGGAAACACCATATATTTT. The J gene is TRBJ1-3, the V gene TRBV9; maybe TRBD1 (6 bases). V was clipped by 4 bases and J by 0 bases, with 11 bases between them. Germline CDR1 reads SGDLS; CDR2 reads YYNGEE. The CDR3 sequence is 15 residues long.

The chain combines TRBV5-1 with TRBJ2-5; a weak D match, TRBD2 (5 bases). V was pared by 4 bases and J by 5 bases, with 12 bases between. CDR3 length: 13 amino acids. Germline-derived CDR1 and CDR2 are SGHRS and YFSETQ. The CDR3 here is CASSGAVWETQYF. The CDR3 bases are TGCGCCAGCAGCGGAGCGGTTTGGGAGACCCAGTACTTC.

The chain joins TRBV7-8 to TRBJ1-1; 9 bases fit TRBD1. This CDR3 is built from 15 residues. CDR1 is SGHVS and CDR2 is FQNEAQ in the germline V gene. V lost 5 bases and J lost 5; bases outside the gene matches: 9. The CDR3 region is CASSAVGTGSTEAFF. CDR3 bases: TGTGCCAGCAGCGCCGTAGGGACAGGGTCAACTGAAGCTTTCTTT.

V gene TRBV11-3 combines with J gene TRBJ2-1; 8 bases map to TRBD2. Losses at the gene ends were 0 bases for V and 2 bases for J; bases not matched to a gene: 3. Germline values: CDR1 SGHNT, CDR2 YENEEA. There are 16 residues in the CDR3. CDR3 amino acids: CASSLETGGAYNEQFF. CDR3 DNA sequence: TGTGCCAGCAGCTTAGAGACGGGGGGGGCCTACAATGAGCAGTTCTTC.

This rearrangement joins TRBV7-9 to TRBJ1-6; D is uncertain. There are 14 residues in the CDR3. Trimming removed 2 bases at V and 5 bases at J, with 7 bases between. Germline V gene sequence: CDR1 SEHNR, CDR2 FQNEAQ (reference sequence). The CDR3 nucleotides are TGTGCCAGCAGCTTAAGCCAGGATAATTCACCCCTCCACTTT. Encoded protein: CASSLSQDNSPLHF.

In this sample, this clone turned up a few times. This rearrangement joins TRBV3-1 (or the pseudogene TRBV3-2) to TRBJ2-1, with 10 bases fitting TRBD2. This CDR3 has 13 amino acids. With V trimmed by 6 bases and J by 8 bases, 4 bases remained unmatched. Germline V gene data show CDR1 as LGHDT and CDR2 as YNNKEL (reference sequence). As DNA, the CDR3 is TGTGCCAGCAGAAGCGGGGGGGGCCATGAGCAGTTCTTC. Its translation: CASRSGGGHEQFF.

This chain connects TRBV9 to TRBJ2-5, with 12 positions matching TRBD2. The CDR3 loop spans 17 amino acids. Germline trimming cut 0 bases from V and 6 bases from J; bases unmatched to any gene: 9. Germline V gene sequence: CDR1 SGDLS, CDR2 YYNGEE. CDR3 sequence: CASSVGKTSGRGQTQYF. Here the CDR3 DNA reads TGTGCCAGCAGCGTAGGAAAGACTAGCGGGAGAGGACAGACCCAGTACTTC.

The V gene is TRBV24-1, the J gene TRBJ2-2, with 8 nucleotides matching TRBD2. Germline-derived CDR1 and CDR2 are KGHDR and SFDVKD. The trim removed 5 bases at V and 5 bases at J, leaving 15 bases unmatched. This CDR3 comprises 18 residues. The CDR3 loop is CATSASGLAGGGTGELFF. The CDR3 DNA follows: TGTGCCACCAGTGCCTCTGGACTAGCCGGGGGAGGGACCGGGGAGCTGTTTTTT.

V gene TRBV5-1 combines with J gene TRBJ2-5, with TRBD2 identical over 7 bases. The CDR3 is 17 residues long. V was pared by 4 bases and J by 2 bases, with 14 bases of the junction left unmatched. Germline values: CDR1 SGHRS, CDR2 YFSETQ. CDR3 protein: CASSLVVGGLIQETQYF. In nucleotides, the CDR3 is TGCGCCAGCAGCCTGGTAGTGGGAGGGCTAATACAAGAGACCCAGTACTTC. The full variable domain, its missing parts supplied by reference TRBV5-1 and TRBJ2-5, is KAGVTQTPRYLIKTRGQQVTLSCSPISGHRSVSWYQQTPGQGLQFLFEYFSETQRNKGNFPGRFSGRQFSNSRSEMNVSTLELGDSALYLCASSLVVGGLIQETQYFGPGTRLLVL.

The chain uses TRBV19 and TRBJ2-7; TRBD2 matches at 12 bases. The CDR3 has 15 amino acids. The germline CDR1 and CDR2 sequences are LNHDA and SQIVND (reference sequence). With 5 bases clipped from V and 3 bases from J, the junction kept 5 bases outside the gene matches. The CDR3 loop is CASSRLAGAVYEQYF. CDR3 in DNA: TGTGCCAGTAGTCGACTAGCGGGGGCCGTCTACGAGCAGTACTTC.

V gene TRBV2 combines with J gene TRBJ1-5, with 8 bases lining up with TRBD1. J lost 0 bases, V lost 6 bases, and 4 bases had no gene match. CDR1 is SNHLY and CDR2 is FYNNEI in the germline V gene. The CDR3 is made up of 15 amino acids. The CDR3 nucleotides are TGTGCCAGCAGCGACAGGGGTGGTAGCAATCAGCCCCAGCATTTT. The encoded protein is CASSDRGGSNQPQHF.

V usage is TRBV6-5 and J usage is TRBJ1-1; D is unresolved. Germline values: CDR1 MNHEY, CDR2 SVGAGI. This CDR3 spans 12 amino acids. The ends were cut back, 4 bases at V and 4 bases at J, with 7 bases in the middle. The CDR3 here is CASSSGITEAFF. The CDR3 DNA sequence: TGTGCCAGCAGTTCGGGGATCACTGAAGCTTTCTTT.

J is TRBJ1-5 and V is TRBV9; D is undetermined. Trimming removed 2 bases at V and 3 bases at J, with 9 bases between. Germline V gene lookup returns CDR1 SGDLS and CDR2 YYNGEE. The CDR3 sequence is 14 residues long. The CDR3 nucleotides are TGTGCCAGCAGCGTGGGCAGAGACAATCAGCCCCAGCATTTT. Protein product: CASSVGRDNQPQHF.

The CDR3 region is CASSIGGGLPYEQYF. CDR3 sequence (DNA): TGTGCCAGTAGTATTGGAGGGGGCCTTCCCTACGAGCAGTACTTC. The chain couples TRBV19 to TRBJ2-7; D is perhaps TRBD1 (7 bases). V was trimmed by 3 bases and J by 2 bases, leaving 14 bases between them. The CDR3 has 15 amino acids. From germline, CDR1 is LNHDA and CDR2 SQIVND (reference sequence).

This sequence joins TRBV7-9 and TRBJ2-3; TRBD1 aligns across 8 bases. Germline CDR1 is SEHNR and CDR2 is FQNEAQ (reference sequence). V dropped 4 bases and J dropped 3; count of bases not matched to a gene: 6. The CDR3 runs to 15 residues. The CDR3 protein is CASSWTGQGTDTQYF. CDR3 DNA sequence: TGTGCCAGCAGCTGGACCGGACAGGGAACAGATACGCAGTATTTT.

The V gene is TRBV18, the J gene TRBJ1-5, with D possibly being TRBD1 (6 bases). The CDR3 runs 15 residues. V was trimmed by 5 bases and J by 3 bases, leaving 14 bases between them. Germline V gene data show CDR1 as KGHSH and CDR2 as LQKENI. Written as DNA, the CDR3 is TGTGCCAGCTCATTAATGACAGGATACAATCAGCCCCAGCATTTT. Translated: CASSLMTGYNQPQHF.